The 25 T cell receptor beta chains given below trace back to one sample, sequenced in a study of shared clonotypes between healthy human individuals (dated by TCRdb to the early 2020s). CD8 naive samples were obtained by positive selection for CCR7 among CD45RO-negative cells, yielding a CD45RA+CCR7+ population from which TemRA cells were excluded. Libraries were prepared through the immunoSEQ multiplex PCR assay. TCRdb retrieved this table from immuneACCESS and kept in-frame rearrangements only. Not all clones are present; in checked studies, unresolved V genes account for under half, and no reason is known for the remainder. This sample gives approximately 590,000 clones in total; about 95% of them show up just once. The ten largest clones add up to less than 0.13% of the sample. Sequencing input: naive CD8+ T cells sorted from blood. The cell subset or site label of this sample denotes: CD45RA+CCR7+. Receptors were obtained from a woman aged 25 to 39 in good health.

This chain connects TRBV7-2 to TRBJ1-1; maybe TRBD1 (5 bases). Per the germline V gene, CDR1 is SGHTA and CDR2 is FQGNSA. Trimming removed 5 bases at V and 4 bases at J, with 14 bases between. The CDR3 has 14 residues. CDR3 in amino acids: CASSLATRGTEAFF. CDR3 bases: TGTGCCAGCAGCCTCGCAACAAGGGGCACTGAAGCTTTCTTT.

In the case of this clone: Additional DNA sequences in this sample encode the identical CDR3. V and J are TRBV5-4 and TRBJ2-2; tentative D call: TRBD1 (5 bases). Per germline, CDR1 SGHNT and CDR2 YYREEE (reference sequence). This CDR3 has 14 amino acids. V gave up 2 bases and J gave up 1 base, with 6 bases separating them. CDR3 coding DNA: TGTGCCAGCAGCTTTACAGGGAACACCGGGGAGCTGTTTTTT. Its protein is CASSFTGNTGELFF.

The rearrangement joins TRBV2 to TRBJ2-7; TRBD1 matches 9 bases. The V gene's germline CDR1 is SNHLY and CDR2 FYNNEI. V lost 4 bases, J lost 2 bases, and 6 bases stayed unmatched. CDR3 length: 15 amino acids. CDR3 amino acids: CASSGGTGFTYEQYF. CDR3 sequence (DNA): TGTGCCAGCAGTGGGGGGACAGGGTTTACCTACGAGCAGTACTTC.

The gene calls are TRBV27 and TRBJ2-1, with 9 bases that match TRBD1. The germline V gene encodes CDR1 MNHEY and CDR2 SMNVEV (reference sequence). The V gene end was trimmed by 8 bases and the J gene end by 3 bases; junction bases not matched to a gene: 8. This CDR3 region has 15 residues. The CDR3 spells CASGDMGQGYNEQFF. The CDR3 DNA reads as TGTGCCAGCGGTGATATGGGACAGGGCTACAATGAGCAGTTCTTC.

The gene calls are TRBV27 and TRBJ1-2; 10 nucleotides line up with TRBD1. Germline assignment: CDR1 MNHEY and CDR2 SMNVEV (reference sequence). With 2 bases clipped from V and 8 bases from J, the junction kept 11 bases outside the gene matches. This CDR3 has 16 residues. The CDR3 reads CASSLLLGQGPEGYTF. Here the CDR3 DNA reads TGTGCCAGCAGTTTACTACTGGGACAGGGGCCAGAAGGCTACACCTTC.

This clone was observed a few times. The V and J genes are TRBV2 and TRBJ1-3; D is unresolved. Germline V gene sequence: CDR1 SNHLY, CDR2 FYNNEI. The V and J ends lost 8 bases and 3 bases respectively, with 11 bases between them. There are 13 residues in the CDR3. CDR3 sequence: CASLGWFGNTIYF. DNA of the CDR3: TGTGCCAGCCTGGGTTGGTTTGGAAACACCATATATTTT.

V is TRBV11-2 and J is TRBJ2-5; the match to TRBD2 covers 8 bases. Germline CDR1 reads SGHAT; CDR2 reads FQNNGV. The junction had 7 bases not matched to a gene; V was cut back by 5 bases and J by 2 bases. The CDR3 has 15 amino acids. As DNA, the CDR3 is TGTGCCAGCAGCCATTGGACTAGCAAACAAGAGACCCAGTACTTC. Encoded protein: CASSHWTSKQETQYF.

The V gene is TRBV6-1, the J gene TRBJ2-5, with 10 bases identical to TRBD1. The length of the CDR3 is 18 residues. The V and J ends lost 1 base and 5 bases, in that order; junction bases with no gene match: 13. CDR1 and CDR2 (germline): MNHNS, SASEGT. CDR3 sequence: CASSEDPGQGIHWETQYF. In DNA, the CDR3 is TGTGCCAGCAGTGAAGACCCGGGACAGGGGATCCATTGGGAGACCCAGTACTTC.

This chain joins TRBV29-1 and TRBJ2-1; 7 nucleotides agree with TRBD2. The CDR3 spans 15 residues. Germline lookup yields CDR1 SQVTM and CDR2 ANQGSEA. The V gene end was trimmed by 4 bases and the J gene end by 5 bases; junction bases not matched to a gene: 11. The CDR3 region is CSVVSWLADNNEQFF. DNA of the CDR3: TGCAGCGTTGTCTCTTGGCTAGCGGACAACAATGAGCAGTTCTTC.

This clone was seen only once. V and J are TRBV6-1 and TRBJ2-1; the D gene is possibly TRBD2 (6 bases). The CDR3 totals 15 residues. Trimming shortened V by 4 bases and J by 9 bases, and 19 bases separated the two germline ends. In germline, CDR1 is MNHNS, CDR2 SASEGT. CDR3 coding DNA: TGTGCCAGCAGTGGGGGACTCCCGGCCGCCAGTGAGCAGTTCTTC. This encodes CASSGGLPAASEQFF.

V gene TRBV4-2 combines with J gene TRBJ2-7; 9 bases are a match to TRBD1. This CDR3 comprises 15 residues. In germline, CDR1 is LGHNA, CDR2 YNFKEQ. The trim removed 3 bases at V and 2 bases at J, leaving 5 bases unmatched. The CDR3 is CASSQRQGDTYEQYF. DNA of the CDR3: TGTGCCAGCAGCCAGAGACAGGGGGATACCTACGAGCAGTACTTC.

This rearrangement joins TRBV29-1 to TRBJ1-1; maybe TRBD1 (5 bases). The CDR3 runs 13 residues. Germline V CDR1 and CDR2: SQVTM, ANQGSEA. Trimming pared 3 bases from V and 3 bases from J, leaving 11 bases between. This chain's CDR3 is CSVEGEGYTEAFF. DNA for the CDR3: TGCAGCGTTGAGGGGGAGGGGTACACTGAAGCTTTCTTT.

CDR3 in amino acids: CAGSTGKRDEKLFF. DNA of the CDR3: TGTGCCGGTTCCACAGGGAAACGGGATGAAAAACTGTTTTTT. The genes are TRBV7-3 and TRBJ1-4; D is perhaps TRBD1 (6 bases). V lost 11 bases, J lost 6 bases, and 19 bases lay in between. The CDR3 covers 14 residues. CDR1 is SGHTA, CDR2 FQGTGA, per germline. Full variable domain (missing parts from reference TRBV7-3 and TRBJ1-4): GAGVSQTPSNKVTEKGKYVELRCDPISGHTALYWYRQSLGQGPEFLIYFQGTGAADDSGLPNDRFFAVRPEGSVSTLKIQRTERGDSAVYLCAGSTGKRDEKLFFGSGTQLSVL.

V usage is TRBV4-1 and J usage is TRBJ1-4; weak D call: TRBD1 (5 bases). The CDR3 runs to 14 residues. Germline V CDR1 and CDR2: MGHRA, YSYEKL. The germline V and J ends were trimmed by 4 bases and 8 bases, with 14 bases remaining between them. The CDR3 DNA reads TGCGCCAGCAGCCCTCAGGGCATAGAGGAAAAACTGTTTTTT. Protein sequence: CASSPQGIEEKLFF.

The CDR3 region is CASSLQGHYGYTF. CDR3 nucleotide sequence: TGCGCCAGCAGCCTACAGGGCCACTATGGCTACACCTTC. The chain has TRBV5-1 and TRBJ1-2, with D possibly being TRBD1 (6 bases). Trimming removed 4 bases at V and 3 bases at J, with 10 bases between. This CDR3 spans 13 amino acids. Looked up from germline, CDR1 is SGHRS and CDR2 is YFSETQ.

The V call is TRBV7-9, the J call TRBJ2-7; possible D gene TRBD1, 6 bases. Between the trimmed V and J ends, which lost 5 bases and 6 bases, there was a span of 17 bases. Germline V lookup: CDR1 SEHNR, CDR2 FQNEAQ (reference sequence). This CDR3 comprises 14 residues. The CDR3 nucleotides read TGTGCCAGCAGCCCCCAGGGGAGCGGACTCGAGCAGTACTTC. It translates to CASSPQGSGLEQYF. Filled out from reference TRBV7-9 and TRBJ2-7, the complete variable domain reads DTGVSQNPRHKITKRGQNVTFRCDPISEHNRLYWYRQTLGQGPEFLTYFQNEAQLEKSRLLSDRFSAERPKGSFSTLEIQRTEQGDSAMYLCASSPQGSGLEQYFGPGTRLTVT.

This sequence joins TRBV5-6 and TRBJ2-1, with 8 bases matching TRBD2. This CDR3 contains 15 residues. Germline V gene data show CDR1 as SGHDT and CDR2 as YYEEEE. V lost 7 bases, J lost 7 bases, and 13 bases stayed unmatched. CDR3 region: CASSDWTSPSNEQFF. As DNA, the CDR3 is TGTGCCAGCTCTGACTGGACTAGCCCTTCGAATGAGCAGTTCTTC.

Worth noting for this clone: The sample contains more than one DNA sequence encoding this CDR3. The chain carries TRBV7-9 and TRBJ2-1; D is uncertain. The germline V gene has CDR1 SEHNR and CDR2 FQNEAQ (reference sequence). The CDR3 has 10 residues. V was cut by 1 base and J by 9 bases, with 1 base left in between. In DNA form, the CDR3 reads TGTGCCAGCAGCTTAGTTGAGCAGTTCTTC. This gives the protein CASSLVEQFF.

The chain uses TRBV28 and TRBJ2-6, with 7 bases aligning to TRBD2. The V and J ends lost 7 bases and 3 bases, in that order; junction bases with no gene match: 12. The CDR3 length is 17 residues. Germline values: CDR1 MDHEN, CDR2 SYDVKM. The CDR3 DNA reads as TGTGCCAGCACCGCAGGGAGGGCGACTCTTGGGGCCAACGTCCTGACTTTC. Amino acid sequence: CASTAGRATLGANVLTF.

The chain is built from TRBV7-6 and TRBJ2-7, with TRBD2 identical over 7 bases. The CDR3 has 15 amino acids. The germline gives CDR1 SGHVS, CDR2 FNYEAQ. Trimming took 1 base from V and 3 from J; bases not matched to a gene: 6. CDR3 bases: TGTGCCAGCAGCTTAGGCGGGAGTGGAGGCTACGAGCAGTACTTC. Protein product: CASSLGGSGGYEQYF.

The chain uses TRBV13 and TRBJ2-3; the match to TRBD2 covers 13 bases. The germline CDR1 and CDR2 sequences are PRHDT and FYEKMQ (reference sequence). CDR3 size: 16 residues. After removal of 3 bases from V and 3 bases from J, the junction contained 3 bases not matched to a gene. CDR3 DNA: TGTGCCAGCAGCTTTGCGGGACTAGCGGGAACAGATACGCAGTATTTT. Its protein is CASSFAGLAGTDTQYF.

The chain couples TRBV7-9 to TRBJ1-3; no clear D. CDR1 SEHNR and CDR2 FQNEAQ come from the germline V gene (reference sequence). This CDR3 contains 14 residues. V was trimmed by 1 base and J by 6 bases, leaving 10 bases between them. CDR3 bases: TGTGCCAGCAGCTTAGAGGCCCTGGAAAACACCATATATTTT. Translated, it gives CASSLEALENTIYF.

The sample holds one count of this clone. The chain has TRBV5-1 and TRBJ2-5, with TRBD2 identical over 8 bases. Germline lookup yields CDR1 SGHRS and CDR2 YFSETQ. Unmatched junction bases numbered 12, after V lost 5 bases and J lost 6 bases. CDR3 length equals 15 residues. CDR3 DNA: TGCGCCAGCAGTTTAACAAGCGGGAGTAGGAAGACCCAGTACTTC. Protein sequence: CASSLTSGSRKTQYF.

In DNA, the CDR3 is TGCGCCAGCCCGGGCCTTGCGAACACCGGGGAGCTGTTTTTT. Amino acids: CASPGLANTGELFF. The V call is TRBV10-1, the J call TRBJ2-2; D gene uncertain. This CDR3 has 14 amino acids. V was clipped by 8 bases and J by 0 bases, with 10 bases between them. From germline, CDR1 is WNHNN and CDR2 SYGVQD (reference sequence).

The gene calls are TRBV7-9 and TRBJ2-1, with 7 bases aligning to TRBD1. Germline assignment: CDR1 SEHNR and CDR2 FQNEAQ (reference sequence). V dropped 3 bases and J dropped 0; count of bases not matched to a gene: 14. The CDR3 sequence is 19 residues long. This chain's CDR3 is CASSFPFRGNPISYNEQFF. Written as DNA, the CDR3 is TGTGCCAGCAGCTTCCCTTTCAGGGGGAACCCTATCTCCTACAATGAGCAGTTCTTC.